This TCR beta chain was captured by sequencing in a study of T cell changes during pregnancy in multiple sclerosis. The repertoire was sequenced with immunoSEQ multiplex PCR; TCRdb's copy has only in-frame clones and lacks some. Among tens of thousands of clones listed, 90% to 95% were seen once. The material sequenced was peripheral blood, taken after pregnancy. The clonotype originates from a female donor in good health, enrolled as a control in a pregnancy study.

This CDR3 is CASSPPVGQGITVLTF. DNA of the CDR3: TGTGCCAGCAGCCCCCCAGTCGGACAGGGGATTACCGTCCTGACTTTC. The genes are TRBV7-9 and TRBJ2-6, with TRBD1 matching 9 bases. CDR1 is SEHNR and CDR2 is FQNEAQ in the germline V gene (reference sequence). The V and J ends lost 5 bases and 12 bases, in that order; junction bases with no gene match: 14. The CDR3 spans 16 residues.